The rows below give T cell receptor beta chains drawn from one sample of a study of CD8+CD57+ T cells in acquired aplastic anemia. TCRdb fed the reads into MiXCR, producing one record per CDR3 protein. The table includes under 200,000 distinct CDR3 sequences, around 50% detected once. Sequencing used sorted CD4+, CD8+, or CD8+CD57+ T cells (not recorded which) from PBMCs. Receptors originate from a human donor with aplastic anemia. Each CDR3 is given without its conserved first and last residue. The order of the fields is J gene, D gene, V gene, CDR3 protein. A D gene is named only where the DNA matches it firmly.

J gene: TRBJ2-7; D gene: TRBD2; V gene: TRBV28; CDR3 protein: ASSRSSGGDYEQY
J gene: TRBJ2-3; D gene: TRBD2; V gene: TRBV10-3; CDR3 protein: AISQRDPDTQY
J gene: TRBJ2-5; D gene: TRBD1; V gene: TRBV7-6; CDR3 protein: ASSLPLGQGQETQY
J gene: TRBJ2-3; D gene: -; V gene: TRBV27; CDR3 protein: ASSFYSTDTQY
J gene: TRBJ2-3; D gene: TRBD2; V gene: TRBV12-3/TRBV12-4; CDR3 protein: ASSRLAGGLGTDTQY
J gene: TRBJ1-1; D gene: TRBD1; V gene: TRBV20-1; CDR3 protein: SAPRTGKTEAF
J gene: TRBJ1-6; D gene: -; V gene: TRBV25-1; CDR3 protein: ASSTKQNSPLH
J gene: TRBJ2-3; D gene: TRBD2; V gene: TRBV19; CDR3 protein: ASSTGLADTDTQY
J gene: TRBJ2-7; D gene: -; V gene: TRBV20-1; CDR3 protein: SARPRTAPSEQY
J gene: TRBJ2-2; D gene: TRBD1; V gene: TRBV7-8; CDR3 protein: ASSQTGPNTGELF
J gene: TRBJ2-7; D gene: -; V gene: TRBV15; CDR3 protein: ATSGGDSYEQY
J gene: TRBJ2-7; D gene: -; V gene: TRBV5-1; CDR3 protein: ASSLSSSYEQY
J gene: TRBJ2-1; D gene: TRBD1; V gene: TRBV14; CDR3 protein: ASSRKSGQGYNEQF
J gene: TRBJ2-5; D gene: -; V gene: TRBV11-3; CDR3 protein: ASSSDIQETQY
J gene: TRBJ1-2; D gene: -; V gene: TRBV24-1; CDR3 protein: ATSDLSRNYGYT
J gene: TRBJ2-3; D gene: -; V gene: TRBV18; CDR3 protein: ASSPNGWDTQY
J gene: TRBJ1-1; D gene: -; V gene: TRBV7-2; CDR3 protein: ASSQERTAF
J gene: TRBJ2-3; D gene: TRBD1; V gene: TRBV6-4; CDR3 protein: ASGDRTGQGRGAQY
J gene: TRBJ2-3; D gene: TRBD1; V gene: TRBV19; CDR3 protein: ASSIVGTGGGDTQY
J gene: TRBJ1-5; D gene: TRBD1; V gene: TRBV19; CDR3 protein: ASSIPGQGARQPQH
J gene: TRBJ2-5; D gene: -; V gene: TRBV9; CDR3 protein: AGSLTRGGWETQY
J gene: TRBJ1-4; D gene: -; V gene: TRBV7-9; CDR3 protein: ASSLAAGLSEKLF
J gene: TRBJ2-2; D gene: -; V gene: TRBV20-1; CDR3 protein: SVRDRPLTNTGELF
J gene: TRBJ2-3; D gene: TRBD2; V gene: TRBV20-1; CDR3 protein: SVLRPASGSPDTQY
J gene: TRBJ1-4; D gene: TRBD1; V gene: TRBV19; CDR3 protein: ASSLGQAEKLF
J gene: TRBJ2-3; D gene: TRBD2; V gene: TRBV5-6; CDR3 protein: ASSLGPGLAGEPTDTQY
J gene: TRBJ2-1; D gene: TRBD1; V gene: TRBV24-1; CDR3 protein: ATSEHGQVYNEQF
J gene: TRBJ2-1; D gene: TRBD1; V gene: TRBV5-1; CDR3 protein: ASSPGTGSDEQF
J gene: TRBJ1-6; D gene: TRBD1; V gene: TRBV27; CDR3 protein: ASSVRDRATSPLH
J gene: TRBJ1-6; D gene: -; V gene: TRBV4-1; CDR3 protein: ASSQDGQTYNSPLH
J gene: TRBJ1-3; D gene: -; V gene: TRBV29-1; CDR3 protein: SVAVGHGGNTIY
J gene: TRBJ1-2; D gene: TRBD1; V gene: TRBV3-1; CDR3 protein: ASSLRQGSPGYT
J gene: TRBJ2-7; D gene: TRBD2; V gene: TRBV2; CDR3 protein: ASSVLAGGRYEQY
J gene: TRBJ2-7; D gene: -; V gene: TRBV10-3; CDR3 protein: AISEQGYEQY
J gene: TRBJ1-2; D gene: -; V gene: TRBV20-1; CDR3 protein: SATMSGTSNGYT
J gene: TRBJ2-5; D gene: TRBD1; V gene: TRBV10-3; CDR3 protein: AIRKTGGETQY
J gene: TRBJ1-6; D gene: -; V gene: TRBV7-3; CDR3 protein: ASSLWTSENSPLH
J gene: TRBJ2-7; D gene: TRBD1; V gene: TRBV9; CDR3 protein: ASSVESQGEQY
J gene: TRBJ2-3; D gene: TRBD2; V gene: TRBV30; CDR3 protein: AWARSGIPSTDTQY
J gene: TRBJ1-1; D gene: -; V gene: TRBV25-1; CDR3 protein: ASSEQGGAGAF
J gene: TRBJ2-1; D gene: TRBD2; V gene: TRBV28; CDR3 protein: ASSAGTTYNEQF
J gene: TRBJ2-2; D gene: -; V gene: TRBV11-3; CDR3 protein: ASSPRDRGTGELF
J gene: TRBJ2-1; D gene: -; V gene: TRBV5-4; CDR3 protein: ASSLVLGPTTNEQF
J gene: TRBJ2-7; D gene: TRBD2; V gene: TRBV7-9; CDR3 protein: ASSQISGYEQY
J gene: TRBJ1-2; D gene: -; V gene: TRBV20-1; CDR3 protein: SATRGGRAYGYT
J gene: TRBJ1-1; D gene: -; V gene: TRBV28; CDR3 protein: ASSSRTTKKAF